The 23 T cell receptor beta chains given below trace back to one sample, sequenced in a study of blood T cell repertoires in COVID-19. TCRdb's copy holds only in-frame clones and misses some; the assay was immunoSEQ multiplex PCR. Among about 380,000 clones, roughly 85% were seen once, and the ten largest hold under 4%. The sequenced material came from peripheral blood. Receptor source: a woman under 30 with acute or convalescent COVID-19.

This clone was observed a single time. The V call is TRBV28, the J call TRBJ2-3, with TRBD1 as a possible D gene (5 bases). CDR3 length: 17 residues. Germline loops: CDR1 MDHEN, CDR2 SYDVKM. Trimming removed 3 bases from V and 5 bases from J, with 21 bases in between. This CDR3 is CASSFSFRPSQGDTQYF. CDR3 in DNA: TGTGCCAGCAGTTTTTCCTTTAGGCCCTCTCAGGGAGATACGCAGTATTTT.

The chain combines TRBV9 with TRBJ2-3; D may be TRBD2 (6 bases). The V end was cut by 3 bases, the J end by 0 bases, with 20 bases between. CDR3 size: 18 residues. The germline V gene has CDR1 SGDLS and CDR2 YYNGEE. This CDR3 is CASSAPMTGGVSTDTQYF. The DNA for the CDR3 is TGTGCCAGCAGCGCCCCTATGACGGGCGGGGTGAGCACAGATACGCAGTATTTT. Based on the CDR3 plus reference TRBV9 and TRBJ2-3, the full variable domain is DSGVTQTPKHLITATGQRVTLRCSPRSGDLSVYWYQQSLDQGLQFLIQYYNGEERAKGNILERFSAQQFPDLHSELNLSSLELGDSALYFCASSAPMTGGVSTDTQYFGPGTRLTVL.

This clone has a single count. The rearrangement joins TRBV30 to TRBJ1-4, with a weak D call TRBD1 (5 bases). The CDR3 loop spans 13 amino acids. V was trimmed by 4 bases and J by 10 bases, leaving 16 bases between them. Germline loops: CDR1 GTSNPN, CDR2 SVGIG (reference sequence). DNA of the CDR3: TGTGCCTGGAACGCGGGAGGGGTTGGAAAACTGTTTTTT. This encodes CAWNAGGVGKLFF.

The chain links TRBV6-6 to TRBJ2-1; TRBD2 aligns across 10 bases. This CDR3 comprises 13 residues. V lost 7 bases, J lost 9 bases, and 6 bases stayed unmatched. Germline lookup yields CDR1 MNHNY and CDR2 SVGAGI (reference sequence). The CDR3 is CASTLAGVSEQFF. The DNA of the CDR3 is TGTGCCAGCACCCTAGCGGGAGTCAGTGAGCAGTTCTTC.

This clone was seen a handful of times. This chain joins TRBV19 and TRBJ1-5; TRBD1 matches 12 bases. The CDR3 loop spans 18 amino acids. V shed 5 bases and J 2 bases; nucleotides not matched to a gene: 10. The germline V gene encodes CDR1 LNHDA and CDR2 SQIVND (reference sequence). For the CDR3, the DNA is TGTGCCAGTAGTTTCGGGACAGGGGGCGGAAGGGGCAATCAGCCCCAGCATTTT. Protein product: CASSFGTGGGRGNQPQHF. The variable domain in full, with the rest retrieved from reference TRBV19 and TRBJ1-5, is DGGITQSPKYLFRKEGQNVTLSCEQNLNHDAMYWYRQDPGQGLRLIYYSQIVNDFQKGDIAEGYSVSREKKESFPLTVTSAQKNPTAFYLCASSFGTGGGRGNQPQHFGDGTRLSIL.

The CDR3 sequence is CASSLDPGLAGATDTQYF. Here the CDR3 DNA reads TGTGCCAGCAGCCTCGACCCGGGACTAGCGGGAGCGACAGATACGCAGTATTTT. The V and J genes are TRBV7-9 and TRBJ2-3; 14 nucleotides line up with TRBD2. Germline V lookup: CDR1 SEHNR, CDR2 FQNEAQ (reference sequence). V gave up 5 bases and J gave up 3 bases; unmatched junction bases: 10. The CDR3 totals 18 residues.

The rearrangement uses TRBV19 and TRBJ1-1, with D possibly matching TRBD1 (6 bases). Per the germline V gene, CDR1 is LNHDA and CDR2 is SQIVND (reference sequence). The CDR3 contains 14 residues. The V gene lost 6 bases and the J gene lost 5 bases, with 16 bases spanning the gap. CDR3 region: CASSMPGAQTEAFF. For the CDR3, the DNA is TGTGCCAGTAGCATGCCAGGGGCGCAAACTGAAGCTTTCTTT.

This chain's CDR3 is CATQGGFSYEQYF. Here the CDR3 DNA reads TGTGCCACCCAGGGAGGGTTCTCCTACGAGCAGTACTTC. V gene TRBV28 combines with J gene TRBJ2-7; 7 bases align to TRBD2. Trimming cost V 10 bases and J 0 bases; bases outside gene matches: 6. There are 13 residues in the CDR3. The germline V gene encodes CDR1 MDHEN and CDR2 SYDVKM.

This clone was detected a few times. The CDR3 loop is CASTLQQGFGAQHF. In DNA form, the CDR3 reads TGTGCCAGTACCCTCCAACAGGGATTTGGGGCCCAGCATTTT. The chain recombines TRBV19 with TRBJ1-5; tentatively, D is TRBD1 (6 bases). The germline V and J ends were trimmed by 7 bases and 11 bases, with 21 bases remaining between them. Looked up from germline, CDR1 is LNHDA and CDR2 is SQIVND (reference sequence). This CDR3 is built from 14 residues.

The chain couples TRBV6-1 to TRBJ2-1; TRBD1 matches 7 bases. J was trimmed by 4 bases and V by 2 bases; bases with no gene match: 5. Germline CDR1 reads MNHNS; CDR2 reads SASEGT. The CDR3 has 15 residues. The CDR3 loop reads CASSESPRGYNEQFF. For the CDR3, the DNA is TGTGCCAGCAGTGAAAGTCCCAGGGGGTACAATGAGCAGTTCTTC.

The chain couples TRBV28 to TRBJ2-4; perhaps TRBD2 as D (7 bases). There are 24 residues in the CDR3. Germline-derived CDR1 and CDR2 are MDHEN and SYDVKM. V dropped 3 bases and J dropped 1 base, with 37 bases sitting between them. CDR3 loop: CASSFYVGLRFYAAGARAKNIQYF. As DNA, the CDR3 is TGTGCCAGCAGTTTTTATGTTGGCCTTCGCTTCTACGCTGCGGGGGCTCGGGCCAAAAACATTCAGTACTTC.

With regard to this clone: This sample includes further DNA sequences coding for the same CDR3. The chain links TRBV5-1 to TRBJ2-5; 9 nucleotides line up with TRBD1. With V trimmed by 3 bases and J by 4 bases, 4 bases remained unmatched. The CDR3 sequence is 14 residues long. CDR1 SGHRS and CDR2 YFSETQ come from the germline V gene. In DNA form, the CDR3 reads TGCGCCAGCAGCTCGGGACAGGGCGGAGAGACCCAGTACTTC. Protein sequence: CASSSGQGGETQYF.

This chain uses TRBV5-8 with TRBJ2-3; 7 bases align to TRBD1. Germline V gene lookup returns CDR1 SGHTS and CDR2 YDEGEE. V lost 0 bases, J lost 3 bases, and 7 bases stayed unmatched. The CDR3 is made up of 16 amino acids. The CDR3 is CASSLANRQGTDTQYF. The CDR3 DNA follows: TGTGCCAGCAGCTTGGCCAACAGACAGGGAACAGATACGCAGTATTTT.

The chain is built from TRBV30 and TRBJ2-3; D ambiguous. The germline V gene has CDR1 GTSNPN and CDR2 SVGIG (reference sequence). The CDR3 is 11 residues long. V was clipped by 3 bases and J by 5 bases, with 6 bases between them. CDR3 protein: CAWRNKDTQYF. The CDR3 bases are TGTGCCTGGAGAAATAAAGATACGCAGTATTTT.

The CDR3: CATSGRGIYEQYF. The CDR3 DNA sequence: TGTGCCACCAGTGGCAGGGGCATCTACGAGCAGTACTTC. J is TRBJ2-7 and V is TRBV24-1, with TRBD1 as a possible D gene (6 bases). The CDR3 is 13 residues long. Between the trimmed V and J ends, which lost 5 bases and 3 bases, there was a span of 10 bases. Germline loops: CDR1 KGHDR, CDR2 SFDVKD.

The chain links TRBV6-2 or TRBV6-3 to TRBJ1-1; a possible D gene is TRBD1 (5 bases). V lost 4 bases and J lost 6, with 18 bases in between. This CDR3 has 15 amino acids. In germline, CDR1 is MNHEY, CDR2 SVGEGT. The CDR3 bases are TGTGCCAGCAGTTTACCGGGACTACCAGGAGCTGAAGCTTTCTTT. Translated: CASSLPGLPGAEAFF.

This CDR3 is CASSTQQGNYGYTF. The CDR3 bases are TGTGCCAGTAGTACTCAACAGGGCAACTATGGCTACACCTTC. The chain carries TRBV19 and TRBJ1-2; maybe TRBD1 (6 bases). Trimming removed 4 bases at V and 2 bases at J, with 11 bases between. CDR3 length: 14 residues. Germline-derived CDR1 and CDR2 are LNHDA and SQIVND (reference sequence). Full variable domain (outside the CDR3, taken from reference TRBV19 and TRBJ1-2): DGGITQSPKYLFRKEGQNVTLSCEQNLNHDAMYWYRQDPGQGLRLIYYSQIVNDFQKGDIAEGYSVSREKKESFPLTVTSAQKNPTAFYLCASSTQQGNYGYTFGSGTRLTVV.

The V call is TRBV5-4, the J call TRBJ2-3, with TRBD2 matching over 16 bases. Germline CDR1 is SGHNT and CDR2 is YYREEE (reference sequence). This CDR3 contains 18 residues. Trimming cost V 4 bases and J 3 bases; bases outside gene matches: 8. CDR3 residues: CASSMGLAGGPVTDTQYF. The DNA for the CDR3 is TGTGCCAGCAGCATGGGACTAGCGGGGGGGCCTGTTACAGATACGCAGTATTTT.

The chain joins TRBV4-1 to TRBJ2-2; tentative D call: TRBD1 (6 bases). V gave up 1 base and J gave up 1 base, with 10 bases separating them. CDR1 is MGHRA and CDR2 is YSYEKL in the germline V gene. The CDR3 consists of 16 residues. CDR3 sequence reads: CASSQGSRGNTGELFF. CDR3 DNA sequence: TGCGCCAGCAGCCAAGGAAGCAGGGGGAACACCGGGGAGCTGTTTTTT.

The rearrangement uses TRBV12-3 or TRBV12-4 and TRBJ1-1, with D possibly being TRBD1 (5 bases). V lost 5 bases and J 4 bases, leaving 11 bases between the germline ends. The CDR3 length is 13 residues. The CDR3 sequence is CASSLDRSTEAFF. DNA for the CDR3: TGTGCCAGCAGTCTTGACAGAAGCACTGAAGCTTTCTTT.

The gene calls are TRBV27 and TRBJ2-7; 7 bases are shared with TRBD1. Germline-derived CDR1 and CDR2 are MNHEY and SMNVEV (reference sequence). CDR3 length: 16 residues. After removal of 6 bases from V and 0 bases from J, the junction contained 11 bases not matched to a gene. The CDR3 protein is CASSLDWDSSSYEQYF. The DNA for the CDR3 is TGTGCCAGCAGCCTGGACTGGGACAGCAGCTCCTACGAGCAGTACTTC.

This chain uses TRBV12-3 or TRBV12-4 with TRBJ2-1, with a possible D match to TRBD1 (6 bases). The CDR3 is made up of 11 amino acids. The germline V and J ends were trimmed by 5 bases and 15 bases, with 14 bases remaining between them. The CDR3 sequence: CASSLTGNAFF. The CDR3 DNA follows: TGTGCCAGCAGTCTCACAGGGAACGCGTTCTTC.

This clone turned up a few times. The rearrangement uses TRBV9 and TRBJ1-1; D uncertain. V lost 5 bases, J lost 3 bases, and 14 bases lay in between. Germline lookup yields CDR1 SGDLS and CDR2 YYNGEE. The CDR3 runs 14 residues. CDR3 sequence reads: CASSPPAVDTEAFF. The CDR3 nucleotides are TGTGCCAGCAGTCCGCCGGCGGTGGACACTGAAGCTTTCTTT.